This T cell receptor (beta chain) was sequenced in a study of CD8 T cells in Susac syndrome. Background on the study: Active disease was present in roughly 6 of the sequenced Susac syndrome patients, and remission in about eight. Intravenous immunoglobulin alone or corticosteroids were being given to patients with Susac syndrome at blood draw, unless they were therapy-naive. Study results and caveats: CD4+ repertoires of Susac syndrome patients lacked detectable clonal expansion.

The RNA, roughly 0.5 to 1 ug, was put through reverse transcription using random hexamers. In TCRdb, the immunoSEQ multiplex PCR reads were re-called with MiXCR into one record per CDR3 protein. This sample carries around 190,000 distinct CDR3 sequences, 94% of them seen once, and the ten largest clones take roughly 0.11%. Concerning this clonotype: Its matching antigen is unknown.

The CDR3 loop spans 16 amino acids. V lost 5 bases and J lost 6, with 21 bases in between. CDR1 is LGHDT and CDR2 is YNNKEL in the germline V gene (reference sequence). Sequencing input: CD4+ T cells from PBMCs. V is TRBV3-1 and J is TRBJ2-3; D assignment may be TRBD1 or TRBD2 (7 bases each). The sequence was obtained from a human donor with Susac syndrome. The chain's CDR3 is CASSYRTRGGPDTQYF. The CDR3 nucleotides read TGTGCCAGCAGCTACCGGACTAGAGGGGGCCCGGATACGCAGTATTTT.